This is a list of T cell receptor beta chains from one sample in a study of radiation and T cells in renal cell carcinoma. Assay: immunoSEQ multiplex PCR; the TCRdb copy retains only in-frame clones and omits some. The sample yields about 150,000 clones, roughly 86% seen once. The sample in question was blood, obtained from a patient whose treatment included radiotherapy and nephrectomy. The receptors were gathered from a woman aged 50 to 65 with renal cell carcinoma. Each CDR3 is given with its conserved first and last residue. Each record gives: J gene, V gene, D gene, clone size, CDR3 DNA, CDR3 protein. The D gene is left open where the match is weak. Not all rows give a size; the values are once, few, many and, for expanded clones, a class.

>TRBJ2-5|TRBV15|TRBD2|NA
TGTGCCACCAGCAGAGAGGGGCACAGCGGGGGGTTACAAGAGACCCAGTACTTC
CATSREGHSGGLQETQYF
>TRBJ1-1|TRBV7-3|TRBD1|NA
TGTGCCAGCAGCCCGTTGGGGACAGGGACCACTGAAGCTTTCTTT
CASSPLGTGTTEAFF
>TRBJ1-6|TRBV6-5|NA|NA
TGTGCCATCAGGGGCAGTAATTCACCCCTCCACTTT
CAIRGSNSPLHF
>TRBJ1-1|TRBV6-5|NA|NA
TGTGCCAGCATTCCGGGCCAGAGCACTGAAGCTTTCTTT
CASIPGQSTEAFF
>TRBJ1-1|TRBV18|TRBD1|once
TGTGCCAGCTCACCTGGACAGGCTGAAGCTTTCTTT
CASSPGQAEAFF
>TRBJ1-1|TRBV18|NA|NA
TGTGCCAGCTCAAGGTCATTCCTTGAAGCTTTCTTT
CASSRSFLEAFF
>TRBJ1-1|TRBV19|NA|NA
TGTGCCAGTCTCTCTCGGGGAGGATTCACTGAAGCTTTCTTT
CASLSRGGFTEAFF
>TRBJ1-1|TRBV19|NA|NA
TGTGCCAGTACCCCCCTGGAGGCGAACACTGAAGCTTTCTTT
CASTPLEANTEAFF
>TRBJ2-7|TRBV6-5|TRBD2|NA
TGTGCCAGCAGGACTAGCGGGTACCCCTACGAGCAGTACTTC
CASRTSGYPYEQYF
>TRBJ2-2|TRBV27|NA|NA
TGTGCCAGCAGCCAAACTACCTACACCGGGGAGCTGTTTTTT
CASSQTTYTGELFF
>TRBJ1-1|TRBV19|TRBD1|NA
TGTGCCAGTAGTATAGACCAAGGGGGCTATCCGTGGGCTTTCTTT
CASSIDQGGYPWAFF